This TCR beta chain was identified during a study of cytomegalovirus exposure and HLA in healthy donors. The PCR used 60 Vbeta and 13 Jbeta primers. TCRdb keeps only in-frame clones here, not all; method: immunoSEQ multiplex PCR. The table lists approximately 150,000 clones, over 60% of them singletons. This CDR3 contains 14 residues. V was cut by 4 bases and J by 8 bases, with 15 bases left in between. From germline, CDR1 is LNHDA and CDR2 SQIVND (reference sequence). Of note for this clone: Its antigen is unidentified.

Points from the study as a whole: The study flagged fewer than 200 TCR beta chains as cytomegalovirus-associated. Under in vitro conditions, a few CMV-associated chains were confirmed as specific for CMV antigens. Reports described diagnosis of cytomegalovirus status by the classifier as highly specific and sensitive. In a later analysis, TCR beta V- and J-gene trimming showed a link to a missense DCLRE1C variant.

The rearrangement links TRBV19 to TRBJ2-1; D is possibly TRBD1 (6 bases). Sequencing was carried out using PBMCs. The origin of this receptor is a woman in her twenties or thirties in good health and CMV-seronegative. CDR3 residues: CASSTGAWYDEQFF. CDR3 sequence (DNA): TGTGCCAGTAGTACAGGGGCATGGTATGATGAGCAGTTCTTC.